The TCR beta chain described here comes from a study of a mutant IDH1 vaccine in newly diagnosed glioma. Sequencing was performed with immunoSEQ multiplex PCR; in TCRdb, only in-frame clones are kept and a portion is missing. The table includes roughly 72,000 clones, 75% to 95% detected once. Time point specified: week 5, during vaccination. Every vaccine dose comprised 300 ug of mutant IDH1 20-mer peptide plus topical imiquimod. In regard to this clone: Its specificity is not known.

This specimen consisted of PBMCs, obtained from a glioma patient whose treatment included an IDH1 peptide vaccine. The clonotype was recovered from a woman aged 50 to 60 with glioma.

As DNA, the CDR3 is TGTGCCAGCAGTCTCACTAGCGGGCTCATACGGGAGCAGTACTTC. The encoded protein is CASSLTSGLIREQYF. The chain couples TRBV27 to TRBJ2-7; 9 nucleotides match TRBD2. CDR3 length: 15 amino acids. J lost 7 bases, V lost 5 bases, and 12 bases had no gene match. Germline V CDR1 and CDR2: MNHEY, SMNVEV (reference sequence).